This T cell receptor beta chain is from a study of blood T cells in healthy people across ages (dated by TCRdb to the mid-2010s). With respect to the entire study: In model experiments, template switching captured about one uniquely barcoded TCR beta cDNA molecule for every two T cells. The study analyzed two additional independent replicas of 1 million unique cDNA reads from the same blood draw for two donors, one aged 18 to 30 and one aged 80 or older. Donors were grouped into four age groups: young (average roughly 17 years), middle-aged (roughly 38), aged (around 66) and long-lived (around 80). Using deep sequencing normalized with unique cDNA molecular identifiers, the study measured how TCR beta repertoire diversity changes with age. The research as a whole found: Because profiling used bulk unsorted PBMCs, naive and antigen-experienced compartments could not be compared conclusively. As age increased, observed TCR beta diversity per million T cells dropped in a roughly linear way, and a significant reduction was already evident by age roughly 40. The CMV infection status of donors was not known, potentially confounding age-related changes in expanded clonotypes. Total diversity estimates from one million sequenced T cells were considered lower bounds and underestimates. A strong correlation was found between observed TCR beta diversity and the percentage of naive T cells measured by flow cytometry. Compared with the aged group, the long-lived group had more naive CD4+ T cells, fewer expanded clones and increased TCR diversity, suggesting age selection.

About this clonotype: It lacks a known antigen. No quality values exist for individual bases; no much larger clone is one base distant.

The CDR3, from cysteine to phenylalanine, totals 14 residues. The CDR3 DNA has 42 bases and is translated from base 1. The junction carries 12 bases between V and J, which are trimmed by 6 bases and 2 bases respectively. According to the germline V gene, CDR1 reads WSHSY and CDR2 reads SAAADI. To prepare the library, 5' RACE was applied. Instrument on record: Illumina HiSeq 2500. A second PCR of roughly 7 to 12 cycles was run with a J-beta primer mix and a sample-barcoded 5' primer. A template-switch 5' adaptor carrying 12 random nucleotides introduced a unique molecular identifier onto each TCR beta cDNA molecule. At least 3 million CDR3-containing paired-end reads were obtained from each sample. All of the RNA was converted into first-strand cDNA using the Mint cDNA synthesis kit, with a TRBC-specific oligonucleotide serving as the primer. Following uracil-DNA glycosylase treatment, all cDNA underwent a first 18-cycle PCR with the universal primers M1SS and BC2_uni_R. In the source study's methods: For normalization, 1 million high-quality reads, each with a distinct molecular identifier, were randomly selected from each sample. Instead of being binned into consensus sequences, reads that shared molecular identifiers were thrown out. MiTCR, set to a Q25 quality threshold and the strictest error-elimination algorithm, was used for CDR3 identification, clonotype clustering and error correction. A nonparametric unseen species model with Euler transformation was used to estimate lower-bound total TCR beta diversity. TCRdb reprocessing: public reads trimmed at Q25 with fastp, clones called with MiXCR, in-frame beta chains kept. Records with the same CDR3 protein are collapsed into one entry carrying the most frequent genes and DNA. The authors' filters were not applied to this entry. The sample table contains 750,000 to 950,000 distinct CDR3 sequences; only one count was recorded for roughly 25% of them. The top ten hold 3% of the sample.

Donors were a few dozen systemically healthy Caucasian individuals from Russia aged 6 to 90 years. Ten milliliters of peripheral blood were drawn from each donor into EDTA-treated Vacutainer tubes. PBMCs were isolated by Ficoll-Paque density-gradient centrifugation, with at least 6.5 million obtained per sample. Total RNA, at least 5 micrograms per sample, was extracted from PBMCs with Trizol reagent. Naive CD45RAhigh/CD27high T cell percentages were measured by flow cytometry on a PBMC aliquot from every donor. Another study also made use of these data, one on T cells of mothers and their children. As the second paper documents: The donors were nine systemically healthy Caucasian individuals, made up of three mothers and their six children. cDNA synthesis consumed the entire amount of extracted RNA, loaded at roughly 1.5 ug RNA in each 15 ul reaction. In the second PCR, the M1S primer added sample barcodes and 2-4 random nucleotides. Over 8.5 million TCR beta CDR3 reads came from each mother, compared with approximately 3.1 million reads from each child. TCR recombination output is similarly shaped by thymic selection in related and unrelated pairs, with a minor effect exerted by inherited differences. Normalized repertoire overlap was always found to be slightly, but never significantly, higher in related mother-child pairs than in unrelated mother-child pairs. No persistent microchimeric T cell clones were detected, at a sensitivity of about 100 clones per million clonotypes. To look for features that set related mother-child pairs apart from unrelated individuals, the researchers ran deep NGS to compare the TCR beta repertoires of mothers and children. On average, the children were about 10 +/- 4 years old, while the mothers were approximately 41 +/- 4 years old. After adapter ligation with NEBNext reagents, the libraries were sequenced on Illumina HiSeq 2000 with 100+100 nt paired-end reads. To prevent cross-contamination, the mother and child libraries were prepared a month apart and were sequenced in separate runs. For each donor, between roughly 450,000 and 2,200,000 distinct TCR beta clonotypes were identified. Naive TCR beta clonotypes were estimated from low-frequency clonotypes matched to each donor's FACS-determined naive share, without sorting.

The sample was blood. Rearrangement joined TRBV10-2 to TRBJ2-3, with the D segment identity uncertain. This sequence originates from a boy younger than 18 in good health. The CDR3 protein sequence reads: CASRSLTNTDTQYF. The DNA sequence is TGCGCCAGCAGATCTTTGACCAACACAGATACGCAGTATTTT.